What follows are 17 T cell receptor beta chains derived from one specimen sequenced in a study of T cell repertoires in cytomegalovirus infection. TCRdb re-analysed the reads in MiXCR, keeping a single row per CDR3 protein. This sample has 450,000 to 650,000 distinct CDR3 sequences; 26% occur once, and the top ten carry about 13%. Sequencing input: PBMCs. Receptors were obtained from a human donor in good health (CMV status not recorded). Some clones in this sample may be carry-over from other donors' samples.

This clonotype was observed a handful of times. The chain has TRBV7-3 and TRBJ2-3, with D tentatively TRBD2 (7 bases). From germline, CDR1 is SGHTA and CDR2 FQGTGA. CDR3 length: 17 residues. Trimming removed 1 base from V and 3 bases from J, with 17 bases in between. The CDR3 loop reads CASSLKGGTDYTDTQYF. The DNA of the CDR3 is TGTGCCAGCAGCTTAAAGGGGGGGACTGACTATACAGATACGCAGTATTTT.

This clonotype was observed at least ten times. The genes are TRBV11-2 and TRBJ2-3; TRBD2 agrees at 8 bases. The CDR3 has 15 residues. Unmatched junction bases numbered 1, after V lost 2 bases and J lost 0 bases. The germline gives CDR1 SGHAT, CDR2 FQNNGV. DNA of the CDR3: TGTGCCAGCAGCTTAAGCGGGGGAAGCACAGATACGCAGTATTTT. Translated, it gives CASSLSGGSTDTQYF.

The V call is TRBV6-2 or TRBV6-3, the J call TRBJ1-5; the D gene is possibly TRBD1 (6 bases). Germline CDR1 is MNHEY and CDR2 is SVGEGT. The CDR3 consists of 17 residues. Trimming took 2 bases from V and 0 from J, leaving 14 bases between them. In DNA, the CDR3 is TGTGCCAGCAGTTACCACGGGGAGGGGGATAGCAATCAGCCCCAGCATTTT. It specifies CASSYHGEGDSNQPQHF.

This clonotype was seen more than once but under ten times. This sequence joins TRBV4-1 and TRBJ2-3; a possible D gene is TRBD1 (6 bases). The CDR3 covers 12 residues. The V end lost 9 bases, the J end lost 2 bases, and 9 bases lay between the germline ends. Per the germline V gene, CDR1 is MGHRA and CDR2 is YSYEKL. In nucleotides, the CDR3 is TGCGCCAGTGGACAGAACACAGATACGCAGTATTTT. Protein sequence: CASGQNTDTQYF.

Here the CDR3 DNA reads TGTGCCAGCAGTTCTCCTCGGGGTGCGGAGACCCAGTACTTC. Protein product: CASSSPRGAETQYF. The J gene is TRBJ2-5, the V gene TRBV28, with D tentatively TRBD2 (5 bases). The ends were cut back, 4 bases at V and 5 bases at J, with 14 bases in the middle. CDR3 length: 14 amino acids. From germline, CDR1 is MDHEN and CDR2 SYDVKM.

The V gene is TRBV6-2 or TRBV6-3, the J gene TRBJ2-1; the match to TRBD1 covers 12 bases. CDR1 and CDR2 from the germline V gene are MNHEY and SVGEGT. The CDR3 length is 17 residues. V trimming: 4 bases; J trimming: 4 bases; junction bases outside the gene matches: 8. The CDR3 DNA sequence: TGTGCCAGCAGTTCCCTCCCGGGACAGGGGGCTTACAATGAGCAGTTCTTC. Translation: CASSSLPGQGAYNEQFF.

This clonotype was seen a few times. The chain employs TRBV11-2 and TRBJ1-1, with D perhaps TRBD1 (6 bases). The CDR3 sequence is 15 residues long. The V gene's germline CDR1 is SGHAT and CDR2 FQNNGV. V dropped 3 bases and J dropped 0 bases, with 11 bases sitting between them. DNA for the CDR3: TGTGCCAGCAGCTTGTTCGGGGGGCTGAACACTGAAGCTTTCTTT. This gives the protein CASSLFGGLNTEAFF.

This clonotype came up a few times. The J gene is TRBJ2-7, the V gene TRBV6-6; 8 nucleotides line up with TRBD2. The V and J ends lost 2 bases and 6 bases, in that order; junction bases with no gene match: 6. CDR1 is MNHNY and CDR2 is SVGAGI in the germline V gene (reference sequence). The CDR3 extends over 14 amino acids. CDR3 nucleotide sequence: TGTGCCAGCAGTTACGCAGGACTAGCTGCCGAGCAGTACGTC. Its protein product is CASSYAGLAAEQYV.

To note about this clonotype: An end of the junction differs from the germline gene, which may be a read error. The chain employs TRBV28 and TRBJ2-3; 9 bases match TRBD2. From germline, CDR1 is MDHEN and CDR2 SYDVKM. This CDR3 spans 15 amino acids. The CDR3 DNA is TGCGCCAGCAGCTTGGTAGCGGGAGTATCTGATACGCAGTATTTT. This codes for CASSLVAGVSDTQYF.

The chain is built from TRBV12-5 and TRBJ1-3; 10 positions agree with TRBD1. CDR1 and CDR2 from the germline V gene are LGHNT and FRNRAP. CDR3 length: 17 amino acids. After removal of 7 bases from V and 5 bases from J, the junction contained 14 bases not matched to a gene. CDR3 amino acids: CASALTGGIEIRNTIYF. In DNA form, the CDR3 reads TGTGCTAGTGCCCTGACAGGGGGCATTGAGATTAGAAACACCATATATTTT.

The J gene is TRBJ2-2, the V gene TRBV5-1, with TRBD2 matching 15 bases. Germline V gene data show CDR1 as SGHRS and CDR2 as YFSETQ. This CDR3 contains 21 residues. Losses at the gene ends were 4 bases for V and 1 base for J; bases not matched to a gene: 14. As DNA, the CDR3 is TGCGCCAGCAGCCTACCTTCGAGGACTAGCGGGAGGGCGCGGAACACCGGGGAGCTGTTTTTT. Translating gives CASSLPSRTSGRARNTGELFF.

The chain employs TRBV11-3 and TRBJ2-1, with D possibly being TRBD2 (5 bases). Germline V gives CDR1 SGHNT, CDR2 YENEEA. There are 14 residues in the CDR3. V lost 2 bases, J lost 5 bases, and 10 bases lay in between. The CDR3 coding sequence is TGTGCCAGCAGCTTATCAGATAGCGACAATGAGCAGTTCTTC. Protein product: CASSLSDSDNEQFF.

The chain recombines TRBV29-1 with TRBJ2-2, with D uncertain. The CDR3 is 13 amino acids. The V and J ends lost 8 bases and 0 bases respectively, with 10 bases between them. CDR1 and CDR2 (germline): SQVTM, ANQGSEA. CDR3 loop: CSIWEPNTGELFF. DNA of the CDR3: TGCAGCATATGGGAACCGAACACCGGGGAGCTGTTTTTT.

The chain links TRBV15 to TRBJ2-3; D gene uncertain. Germline V lookup: CDR1 LNHNV, CDR2 YYDKDF (reference sequence). This CDR3 spans 14 amino acids. V was cut by 0 bases and J by 8 bases, with 12 bases left in between. CDR3: CATSRDGLVGTQYF. The DNA of the CDR3 is TGTGCCACCAGCAGAGATGGTTTAGTTGGTACGCAGTATTTT.

Many counts were recorded for this clonotype. The CDR3 loop reads CASSPTIGLGSTEAFF. The CDR3 DNA is TGTGCCAGCAGTCCAACAATCGGGTTGGGTTCCACTGAAGCTTTCTTT. The gene calls are TRBV28 and TRBJ1-1; D is undetermined. The germline CDR1 and CDR2 sequences are MDHEN and SYDVKM. The CDR3 consists of 16 residues. The V gene lost 5 bases and the J gene lost 4 bases, with 20 bases spanning the gap.

The gene calls are TRBV5-1 and TRBJ1-2; a weak D match, TRBD1 (6 bases). Trimming shortened V by 4 bases and J by 4 bases, and 17 bases separated the two germline ends. This CDR3 region has 15 residues. Looked up from germline, CDR1 is SGHRS and CDR2 is YFSETQ. The CDR3 loop reads CASSPAGGQGYGYTF. The CDR3 DNA is TGCGCCAGCAGCCCAGCGGGGGGGCAGGGCTATGGCTACACCTTC.

The chain links TRBV12-3 or TRBV12-4 to TRBJ2-3, with D perhaps TRBD1 (5 bases). This CDR3 has 15 amino acids. Trimming took off 1 base at V and 6 bases at J, with 14 bases between the two ends. The CDR3 protein is CASSLDKGFRDTQYF. The CDR3 nucleotides are TGTGCCAGCAGTTTAGATAAGGGGTTCAGGGATACGCAGTATTTT.